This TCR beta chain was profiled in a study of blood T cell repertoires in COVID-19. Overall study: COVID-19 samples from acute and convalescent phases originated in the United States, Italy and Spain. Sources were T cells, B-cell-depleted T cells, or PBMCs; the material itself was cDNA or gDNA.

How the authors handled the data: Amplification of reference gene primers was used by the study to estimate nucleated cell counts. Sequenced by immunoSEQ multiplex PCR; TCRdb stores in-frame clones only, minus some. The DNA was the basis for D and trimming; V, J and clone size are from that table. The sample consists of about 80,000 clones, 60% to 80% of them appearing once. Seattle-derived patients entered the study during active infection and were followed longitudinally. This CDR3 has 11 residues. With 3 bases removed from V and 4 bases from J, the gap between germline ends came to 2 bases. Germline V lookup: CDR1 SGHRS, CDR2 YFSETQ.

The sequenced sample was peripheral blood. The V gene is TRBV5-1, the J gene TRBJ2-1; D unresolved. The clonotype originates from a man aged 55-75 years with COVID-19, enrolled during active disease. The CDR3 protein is CASSSYNEQFF. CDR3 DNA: TGCGCCAGCAGCTCGTACAATGAGCAGTTCTTC.